This TCR beta chain was sequenced in a study of regulatory T cells in long-lasting Graves disease. V shed 5 bases, J shed 2 bases, and the junction held 6 bases outside the gene matches. The CDR3 has 15 residues. The germline gives CDR1 MNHEY, CDR2 SVGEGT. This clonotype appeared a few times. Construction of the TCR beta libraries employed iRepertoire HTBI primers in conjunction with Arm-PCR of CDR3 regions. In TCRdb, the multiplex PCR reads were re-called with MiXCR into one record per CDR3 protein. The table has around 400,000 distinct CDR3 sequences, around 24% seen once. Documented time point: persistent/refractory GD, antithyroid drugs over 5 years with positive TRAb. From RNA extracted from PBMCs, the TCR library was made.

This TCR derives from a female donor with Graves disease. Sequencing was performed on peripheral blood mononuclear cells (PBMCs), taken when the disease was refractory, from a patient treated with antithyroid drugs. The chain employs TRBV6-2 or TRBV6-3 and TRBJ1-2; TRBD1 agrees at 9 bases. The CDR3 DNA sequence: TGTGCCAGCAGTCGTACAGGGGGCCCAAACTATGGCTACACCTTC. Residues: CASSRTGGPNYGYTF.